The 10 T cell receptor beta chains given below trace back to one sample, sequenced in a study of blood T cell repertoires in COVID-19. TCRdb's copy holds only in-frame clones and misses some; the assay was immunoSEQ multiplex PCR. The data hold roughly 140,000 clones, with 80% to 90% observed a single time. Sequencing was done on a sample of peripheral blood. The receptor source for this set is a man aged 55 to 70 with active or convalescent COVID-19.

CDR3 nucleotides: TGCGCCAGCAGCCCCGGGAACAGTAAAGAAAAACTGTTTTTT. It specifies CASSPGNSKEKLFF. V and J are TRBV5-1 and TRBJ1-4; D not certain. V was cut by 4 bases and J by 8 bases, with 15 bases left in between. The CDR3 totals 14 residues. In germline, CDR1 is SGHRS, CDR2 YFSETQ.

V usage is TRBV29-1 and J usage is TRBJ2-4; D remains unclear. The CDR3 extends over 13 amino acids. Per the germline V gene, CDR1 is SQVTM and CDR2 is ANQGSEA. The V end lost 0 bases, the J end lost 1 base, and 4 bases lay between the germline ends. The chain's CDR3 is CSVEDGAKNIQYF. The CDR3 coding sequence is TGCAGCGTTGAAGACGGGGCCAAAAACATTCAGTACTTC.

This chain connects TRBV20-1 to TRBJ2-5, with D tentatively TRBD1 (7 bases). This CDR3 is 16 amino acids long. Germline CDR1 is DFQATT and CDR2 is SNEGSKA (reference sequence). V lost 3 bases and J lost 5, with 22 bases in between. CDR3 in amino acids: CSASPPLQGGRETQYF. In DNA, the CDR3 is TGCAGTGCTAGTCCCCCCCTGCAGGGGGGACGGGAGACCCAGTACTTC.

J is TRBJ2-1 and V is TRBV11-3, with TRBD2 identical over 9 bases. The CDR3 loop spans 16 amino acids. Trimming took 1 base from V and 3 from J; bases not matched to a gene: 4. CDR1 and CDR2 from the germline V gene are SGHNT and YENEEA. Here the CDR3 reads CASSLGTAGGYNEQFF. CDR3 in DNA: TGTGCCAGCAGCTTAGGAACAGCGGGGGGCTACAATGAGCAGTTCTTC.

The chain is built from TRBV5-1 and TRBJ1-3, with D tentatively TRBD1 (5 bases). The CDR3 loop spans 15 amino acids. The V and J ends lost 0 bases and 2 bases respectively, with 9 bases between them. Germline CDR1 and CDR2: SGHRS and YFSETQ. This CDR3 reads CASSLAGGAGNTIYF. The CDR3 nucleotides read TGCGCCAGCAGCTTGGCCGGGGGAGCTGGAAACACCATATATTTT.

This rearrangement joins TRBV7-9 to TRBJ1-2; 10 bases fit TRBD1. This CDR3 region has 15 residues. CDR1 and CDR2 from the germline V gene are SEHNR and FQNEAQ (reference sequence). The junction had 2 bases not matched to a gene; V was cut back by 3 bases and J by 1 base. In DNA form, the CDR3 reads TGTGCCAGCAGCTTCGGACAGGGGGTTAACTATGGCTACACCTTC. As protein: CASSFGQGVNYGYTF. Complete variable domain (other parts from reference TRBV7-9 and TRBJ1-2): DTGVSQNPRHKITKRGQNVTFRCDPISEHNRLYWYRQTLGQGPEFLTYFQNEAQLEKSRLLSDRFSAERPKGSFSTLEIQRTEQGDSAMYLCASSFGQGVNYGYTFGSGTRLTVV.

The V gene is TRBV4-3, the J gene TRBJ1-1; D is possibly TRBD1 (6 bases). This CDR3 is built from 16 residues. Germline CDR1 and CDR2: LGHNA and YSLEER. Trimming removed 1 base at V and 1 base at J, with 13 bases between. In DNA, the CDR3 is TGCGCCAGCAGCCAAGGCGACCTGGGGGCGAACACTGAAGCTTTCTTT. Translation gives CASSQGDLGANTEAFF.

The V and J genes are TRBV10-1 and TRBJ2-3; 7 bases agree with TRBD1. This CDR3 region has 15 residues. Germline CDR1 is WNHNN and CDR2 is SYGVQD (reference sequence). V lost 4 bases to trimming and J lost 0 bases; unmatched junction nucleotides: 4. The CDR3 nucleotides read TGCGCCAGCAGTGGGGACAGTTTTAGCACAGATACGCAGTATTTT. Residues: CASSGDSFSTDTQYF.

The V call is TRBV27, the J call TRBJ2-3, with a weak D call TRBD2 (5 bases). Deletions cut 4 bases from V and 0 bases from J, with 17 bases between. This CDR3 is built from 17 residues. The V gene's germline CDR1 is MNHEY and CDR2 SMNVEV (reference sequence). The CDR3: CASSSLRRGSSTDTQYF. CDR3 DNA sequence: TGTGCCAGCAGTTCACTACGGAGAGGGTCTAGCACAGATACGCAGTATTTT.

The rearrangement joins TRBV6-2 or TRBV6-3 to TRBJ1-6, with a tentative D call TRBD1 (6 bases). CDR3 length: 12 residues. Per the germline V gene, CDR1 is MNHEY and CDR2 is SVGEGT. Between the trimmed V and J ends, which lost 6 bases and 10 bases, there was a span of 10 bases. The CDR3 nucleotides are TGTGCCAGCAGCGACAGGTCCTCACCCCTCCACTTT. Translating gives CASSDRSSPLHF.